A single sample is the source of the 20 T cell receptor beta chains below, sequenced in a study of cytomegalovirus exposure and HLA in healthy donors. The PCR made use of 60 Vbeta and 13 Jbeta primers. Measured with immunoSEQ multiplex PCR; TCRdb has only the in-frame clones, and not every one. Altogether 120,000 or so clones are present, approximately 61% being singletons, with the ten largest covering 1.5% to 2%. The sequenced sample was PBMCs. The receptors shown here come from a young man in good health and CMV-seropositive.

This rearrangement joins TRBV10-3 to TRBJ1-2; D uncertain. Germline V gives CDR1 ENHRY, CDR2 SYGVKD. V was clipped by 5 bases and J by 4 bases, with 14 bases between them. There are 14 residues in the CDR3. The CDR3, as DNA: TGTGCCATCAGTCCCGGGGAGCGGGCCTATGGCTACACCTTC. Translation gives CAISPGERAYGYTF.

The chain links TRBV27 to TRBJ2-7, with 9 bases that match TRBD1. The V gene's germline CDR1 is MNHEY and CDR2 SMNVEV (reference sequence). The V gene end was trimmed by 3 bases and the J gene end by 2 bases; junction bases not matched to a gene: 11. The CDR3 has 17 amino acids. The DNA for the CDR3 is TGTGCCAGCAGTTTCTCCGGACAGGGGATTTCAGCCTACGAGCAGTACTTC. This gives the protein CASSFSGQGISAYEQYF.

This clone has a handful of counts. The chain uses TRBV7-9 and TRBJ2-1; a weak D match, TRBD2 (6 bases). Germline V lookup: CDR1 SEHNR, CDR2 FQNEAQ (reference sequence). Trimming stripped 3 bases from V and 8 bases from J, with 11 bases between. The CDR3 runs to 13 residues. This CDR3 reads CASSFREDHEQFF. CDR3 bases: TGTGCCAGCAGCTTTAGGGAGGACCATGAGCAGTTCTTC.

V and J are TRBV5-1 and TRBJ1-2; 7 nucleotides agree with TRBD1. The germline V gene has CDR1 SGHRS and CDR2 YFSETQ. After removal of 4 bases from V and 4 bases from J, the junction contained 10 bases not matched to a gene. This CDR3 is built from 15 residues. The CDR3 DNA reads TGCGCCAGCAGCACCCGTCCGACAGGGACCTATGGCTACACCTTC. Translating gives CASSTRPTGTYGYTF.

The chain is built from TRBV4-2 and TRBJ2-5, with no clear D. CDR3 length equals 14 residues. Germline assignment: CDR1 LGHNA and CDR2 YNFKEQ. The V end lost 1 base, the J end lost 4 bases, and 10 bases lay between the germline ends. CDR3 region: CASSQGAAGETQYF. CDR3 DNA sequence: TGTGCCAGCAGCCAAGGGGCAGCCGGAGAGACCCAGTACTTC.

The chain recombines TRBV27 with TRBJ2-7; 11 bases are shared with TRBD1. V dropped 4 bases and J dropped 6; count of bases not matched to a gene: 11. The CDR3 is 16 amino acids. The V gene's germline CDR1 is MNHEY and CDR2 SMNVEV (reference sequence). CDR3 coding DNA: TGTGCCAGCAGTTCGTTTTGGGGGACAGGGGGGGGCGAGCAGTACTTC. It translates to CASSSFWGTGGGEQYF.

CDR3 loop: CASSDSGGLRETQYF. The CDR3 coding sequence is TGTGCCAGCAGTGACTCGGGCGGACTTCGGGAGACCCAGTACTTC. This chain uses TRBV6-1 with TRBJ2-5, with D possibly matching TRBD2 (5 bases). The V and J ends lost 3 bases and 5 bases respectively, with 16 bases between them. CDR1 and CDR2 from the germline V gene are MNHNS and SASEGT. The CDR3 length is 15 residues.

The V call is TRBV11-3, the J call TRBJ2-1; 8 nucleotides agree with TRBD1. Germline V lookup: CDR1 SGHNT, CDR2 YENEEA. This CDR3 comprises 16 residues. Trimming at V came to 5 bases and at J to 0 bases, leaving 6 bases not matched to a gene. This CDR3 is CASSTGQANSYNEQFF. CDR3 DNA: TGTGCCAGCAGCACGGGACAGGCTAACTCCTACAATGAGCAGTTCTTC. Combining the CDR3 with reference TRBV11-3 and TRBJ2-1 gives the whole variable domain EAGVVQSPRYKIIEKKQPVAFWCNPISGHNTLYWYLQNLGQGPELLIRYENEEAVDDSQLPKDRFSAERLKGVDSTLKIQPAELGDSAVYLCASSTGQANSYNEQFFGPGTRLTVL.

This chain connects TRBV29-1 to TRBJ1-2; D ambiguous. V lost 2 bases to trimming and J lost 4 bases, with 14 bases between them. The CDR3 runs to 14 residues. Germline CDR1 is SQVTM and CDR2 is ANQGSEA. The CDR3, as DNA: TGCAGCGTTGAAAAGTTGTACCGGGTCTATGGCTACACCTTC. This sequence encodes CSVEKLYRVYGYTF.

The rearrangement uses TRBV7-2 and TRBJ1-2, with D possibly being TRBD1 (5 bases). Trimming pared 0 bases from V and 2 bases from J, leaving 7 bases between. Germline loops: CDR1 SGHTA, CDR2 FQGNSA. This CDR3 is built from 14 residues. The CDR3 loop is CASSLAGGNYGYTF. Written as DNA, the CDR3 is TGTGCCAGCAGCTTAGCTGGGGGGAACTATGGCTACACCTTC.

The CDR3 reads CAEDRARETQYF. CDR3 coding DNA: TGCGCCGAGGACAGGGCCAGGGAGACCCAGTACTTC. The rearrangement links TRBV4-1 to TRBJ2-5, with TRBD1 identical over 8 bases. Germline V gene sequence: CDR1 MGHRA, CDR2 YSYEKL. After removal of 11 bases from V and 5 bases from J, the junction contained 7 bases not matched to a gene. The CDR3 is made up of 12 amino acids.

The J gene is TRBJ2-1, the V gene TRBV15, with 9 bases that match TRBD2. CDR1 and CDR2 from the germline V gene are LNHNV and YYDKDF (reference sequence). V was pared by 4 bases and J by 2 bases, with 15 bases of the junction left unmatched. This CDR3 contains 19 residues. The CDR3 reads CATSNWSSGMGPTYNEQFF. The CDR3 nucleotides are TGTGCCACCAGCAATTGGTCTAGCGGGATGGGGCCCACCTACAATGAGCAGTTCTTC.

The chain uses TRBV5-1 and TRBJ2-7; 9 nucleotides match TRBD1. Losses at the gene ends were 3 bases for V and 5 bases for J; bases not matched to a gene: 9. The CDR3 is 15 amino acids. Germline CDR1 reads SGHRS; CDR2 reads YFSETQ. In DNA form, the CDR3 reads TGCGCCAGCAGCTCGCCGGGACAGGGAAAAGACGAGCAGTACTTC. Its protein product is CASSSPGQGKDEQYF.

The chain carries TRBV7-9 and TRBJ1-2; D is uncertain. V lost 3 bases to trimming and J lost 3 bases, with 5 bases between them. The CDR3 loop spans 12 amino acids. Germline CDR1 reads SEHNR; CDR2 reads FQNEAQ (reference sequence). The CDR3, as DNA: TGTGCCAGCAGCTTGGGAGACTATGGCTACACCTTC. It translates to CASSLGDYGYTF.

The chain couples TRBV5-6 to TRBJ2-5; D call uncertain. The CDR3 spans 13 residues. CDR1 SGHDT and CDR2 YYEEEE come from the germline V gene. Between the trimmed V and J ends, which lost 4 bases and 4 bases, there was a span of 11 bases. The CDR3 here is CASSIRVPETQYF. CDR3 nucleotide sequence: TGTGCCAGCAGCATCCGGGTCCCAGAGACCCAGTACTTC.

The chain employs TRBV5-1 and TRBJ2-1; TRBD1 aligns across 7 bases. The germline V gene has CDR1 SGHRS and CDR2 YFSETQ. CDR3 length: 13 residues. V gave up 6 bases and J gave up 8 bases; unmatched junction bases: 8. Here the CDR3 reads CASIGQDHDEQFF. The CDR3 DNA sequence: TGCGCCAGCATAGGACAGGACCATGATGAGCAGTTCTTC.

The chain couples TRBV7-2 to TRBJ2-1, with TRBD2 matching over 7 bases. The CDR3 runs to 15 residues. After removal of 0 bases from V and 4 bases from J, the junction contained 3 bases not matched to a gene. In germline, CDR1 is SGHTA, CDR2 FQGNSA. This CDR3 is CASSLAGGDYNEQFF. CDR3 nucleotide sequence: TGTGCCAGCAGCTTAGCGGGAGGGGATTACAATGAGCAGTTCTTC.

The rearrangement links TRBV2 to TRBJ1-2; 7 nucleotides agree with TRBD1. Germline assignment: CDR1 SNHLY and CDR2 FYNNEI. The CDR3 runs 16 residues. After removal of 1 base from V and 1 base from J, the junction contained 6 bases not matched to a gene. CDR3 residues: CASSEVRDRYNYGYTF. In DNA, the CDR3 is TGTGCCAGCAGTGAAGTACGGGACAGATATAACTATGGCTACACCTTC.

V and J are TRBV5-1 and TRBJ2-5; TRBD1 matches 9 bases. The CDR3 covers 14 residues. Trimming took 4 bases from V and 5 from J; bases not matched to a gene: 6. Germline CDR1 reads SGHRS; CDR2 reads YFSETQ. CDR3: CASSLGTGRETQYF. The CDR3, as DNA: TGCGCCAGCAGCCTGGGGACAGGGAGGGAGACCCAGTACTTC.

CDR3 amino acids: CASSQSTSGAYEQYF. The DNA of the CDR3 is TGTGCCAGCAGCCAATCAACTAGCGGGGCCTACGAGCAGTACTTC. The chain is built from TRBV4-2 and TRBJ2-7, with TRBD2 identical over 10 bases. The CDR3 runs to 15 residues. Germline lookup yields CDR1 LGHNA and CDR2 YNFKEQ. The junction had 3 bases not matched to a gene; V was cut back by 2 bases and J by 2 bases.